This record covers a single T cell receptor beta chain. This record comes from a study of blood T cell repertoires in COVID-19. Study summary: The United States, Italy and Spain were the sources of the acute and convalescent COVID-19 samples. The cDNA or gDNA used as material had been derived from T cells, B-cell-depleted T cells, or PBMCs.

Enrolment of Seattle patients took place during active infection, and they were followed longitudinally. The germline gives CDR1 MDHEN, CDR2 SYDVKM. V gave up 7 bases and J gave up 1 base, with 13 bases separating them. The CDR3 sequence is 14 residues long. In the source study's methods: Amplifying reference gene primers gave estimates of nucleated cell counts. Here immunoSEQ multiplex PCR was the method, and the copy in TCRdb shows in-frame clones only, minus some. V and J calls and clone size are as listed in that table; D and trimming were resolved from the DNA. The sample includes under 200,000 clones, 82% of them seen just once.

The clonotype originates from a woman aged 55 to 70 with COVID-19, enrolled during active disease. Sequencing was performed on peripheral blood. V is TRBV28 and J is TRBJ1-2; weak D call: TRBD1 (6 bases). CDR3 sequence: CASTLRGSNYGYTF. CDR3 nucleotide sequence: TGTGCCAGCACTCTGAGGGGGAGTAACTATGGCTACACCTTC.